This TCR beta chain was retrieved from a study of blood T cell repertoires in COVID-19. The wider study: The samples span acute and convalescent COVID-19 from the United States, Italy and Spain. T cells, B-cell-depleted T cells, or PBMCs provided the cDNA or gDNA that served as material.

Libraries were prepared by immunoSEQ multiplex PCR; TCRdb keeps only in-frame clonotypes and omits some of them. In the table there are about 47,000 clones, 88% of which are singletons. CDR1 and CDR2 (germline): MGHDK, SYGVNS. The CDR3 extends over 18 amino acids. With V trimmed by 9 bases and J by 2 bases, 10 bases remained unmatched. V usage is TRBV25-1 and J usage is TRBJ2-2; 15 bases match TRBD2. The source of this sequence is a man between 45 and 60 years old with active COVID-19. Sequenced sample: peripheral blood. This CDR3 is CASSSPGLAGGNTGELFF. CDR3 sequence (DNA): TGTGCCAGTTCCTCTCCGGGACTAGCGGGGGGAAACACCGGGGAGCTGTTTTTT. The full variable domain, with the rest looked up from reference TRBV25-1 and TRBJ2-2, is EADIYQTPRYLVIGTGKKITLECSQTMGHDKMYWYQQDPGMELHLIHYSYGVNSTEKGDLSSESTVSRIRTEHFPLTLESARPSHTSQYLCASSSPGLAGGNTGELFFGEGSRLTVL.